The clone carrying this TCR beta chain was observed many times. Using RNA template, CDR3s of TCR alpha and beta were amplified with iRepertoire arm-PCR. Each CDR3 protein gets one entry after TCRdb re-called the multiplex PCR reads with MiXCR. The table lists roughly 100,000 distinct CDR3 sequences, around 28% of them singletons. The data derive from a study of glioma-infiltrating T cells. Unmatched junction bases numbered 6, after V lost 7 bases and J lost 7 bases. This CDR3 is built from 14 residues. Specimen: glioma tissue, nonneoplastic brain tissue, or PBMCs (not recorded which). The sequence was obtained from a human donor with low-grade glioma or glioblastoma, undergoing nonglioma brain surgery, or in good health (not recorded which). V and J are TRBV12-3 or TRBV12-4 and TRBJ2-2; TRBD1 agrees at 10 bases. Here the CDR3 reads CASTGQGSIGELFF. As DNA, the CDR3 is TGTGCCAGCACGGGACAGGGGTCCATCGGGGAGCTGTTTTTT.